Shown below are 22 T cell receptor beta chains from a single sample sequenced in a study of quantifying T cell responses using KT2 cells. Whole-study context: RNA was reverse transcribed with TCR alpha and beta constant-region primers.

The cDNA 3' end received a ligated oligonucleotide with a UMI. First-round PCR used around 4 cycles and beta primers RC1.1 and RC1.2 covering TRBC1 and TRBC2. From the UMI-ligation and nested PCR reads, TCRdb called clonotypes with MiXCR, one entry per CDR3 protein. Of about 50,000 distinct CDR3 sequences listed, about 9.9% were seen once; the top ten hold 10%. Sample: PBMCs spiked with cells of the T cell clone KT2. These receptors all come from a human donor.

The CDR3 DNA reads as TGTGCCAGCAGCCATGGGGCTAGCGGGACTGGGGAGCAGTACTTC. Translated, it gives CASSHGASGTGEQYF. V and J are TRBV9 and TRBJ2-7; 9 nucleotides align to TRBD2. The germline gives CDR1 SGDLS, CDR2 YYNGEE. After removal of 4 bases from V and 7 bases from J, the junction contained 12 bases not matched to a gene. CDR3 length equals 15 residues.

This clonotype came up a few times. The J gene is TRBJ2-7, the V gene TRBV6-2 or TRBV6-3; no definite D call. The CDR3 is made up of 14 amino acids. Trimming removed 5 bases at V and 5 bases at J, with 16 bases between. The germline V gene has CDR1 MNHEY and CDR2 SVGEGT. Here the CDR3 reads CASSITYSIHEQYF. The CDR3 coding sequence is TGTGCCAGCAGTATTACATACAGCATCCACGAGCAGTACTTC.

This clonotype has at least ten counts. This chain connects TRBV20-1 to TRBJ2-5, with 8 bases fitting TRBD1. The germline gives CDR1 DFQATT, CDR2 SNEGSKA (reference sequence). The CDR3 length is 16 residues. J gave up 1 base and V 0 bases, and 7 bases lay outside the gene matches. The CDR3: CSARDPGTGAQETQYF. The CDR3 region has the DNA TGCAGTGCTAGAGATCCCGGGACAGGCGCCCAAGAGACCCAGTACTTC.

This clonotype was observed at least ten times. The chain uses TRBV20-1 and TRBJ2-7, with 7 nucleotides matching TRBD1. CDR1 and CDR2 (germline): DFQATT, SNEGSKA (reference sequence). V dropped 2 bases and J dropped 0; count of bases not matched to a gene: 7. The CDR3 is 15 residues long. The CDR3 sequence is CSARSRTGGSYEQYF. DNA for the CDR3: TGCAGTGCTAGATCCCGGACAGGCGGCTCCTACGAGCAGTACTTC.

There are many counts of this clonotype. CDR3 region: CASSFISGANVLTF. The CDR3 DNA reads TGCGCCAGCAGCTTTATCTCTGGGGCCAACGTCCTGACTTTC. The V gene is TRBV5-1, the J gene TRBJ2-6; D gene ambiguous. Trimming took 2 bases from V and 0 from J, leaving 3 bases between them. The germline gives CDR1 SGHRS, CDR2 YFSETQ. The CDR3 runs to 14 residues. Supplemented by reference TRBV5-1 and TRBJ2-6, the full variable domain reads KAGVTQTPRYLIKTRGQQVTLSCSPISGHRSVSWYQQTPGQGLQFLFEYFSETQRNKGNFPGRFSGRQFSNSRSEMNVSTLELGDSALYLCASSFISGANVLTFGAGSRLTVL.

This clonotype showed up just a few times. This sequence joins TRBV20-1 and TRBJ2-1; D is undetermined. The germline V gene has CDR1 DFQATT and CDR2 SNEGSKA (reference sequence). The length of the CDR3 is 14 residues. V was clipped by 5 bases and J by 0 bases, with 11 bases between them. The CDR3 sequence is CSALSSTSYNEQFF. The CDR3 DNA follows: TGCAGTGCTCTTTCCAGTACCTCCTACAATGAGCAGTTCTTC.

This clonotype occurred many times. The CDR3 sequence: CASSYPLEGAVLPTSTDTQYF. As DNA, the CDR3 is TGTGCCAGCAGCTACCCCCTTGAAGGGGCGGTTTTACCCACCAGCACAGATACGCAGTATTTT. The chain couples TRBV11-2 to TRBJ2-3; D possibly corresponds to TRBD1 (5 bases). Germline-derived CDR1 and CDR2 are SGHAT and FQNNGV. Trimming cost V 4 bases and J 0 bases, with 29 bases left between them. The CDR3 runs to 21 residues.

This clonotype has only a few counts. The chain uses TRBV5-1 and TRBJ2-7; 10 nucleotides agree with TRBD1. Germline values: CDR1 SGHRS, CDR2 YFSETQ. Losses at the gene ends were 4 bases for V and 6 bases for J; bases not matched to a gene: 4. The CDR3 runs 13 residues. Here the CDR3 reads CASSPGQGSEQYF. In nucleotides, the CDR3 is TGCGCCAGCAGCCCGGGACAGGGGTCCGAGCAGTACTTC.

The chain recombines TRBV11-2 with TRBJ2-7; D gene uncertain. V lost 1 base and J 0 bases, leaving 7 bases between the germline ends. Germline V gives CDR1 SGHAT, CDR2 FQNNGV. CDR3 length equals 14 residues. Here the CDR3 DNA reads TGTGCCAGCAGCTTAGGGAGTGGCTCCTACGAGCAGTACTTC. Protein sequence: CASSLGSGSYEQYF.

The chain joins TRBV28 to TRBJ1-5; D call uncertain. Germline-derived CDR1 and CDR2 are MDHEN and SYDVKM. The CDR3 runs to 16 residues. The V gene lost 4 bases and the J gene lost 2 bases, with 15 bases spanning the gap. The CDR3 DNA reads TGTGCCAGCAGTTCTCCGAACGGTCCGCGCAATCAGCCCCAGCATTTT. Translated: CASSSPNGPRNQPQHF.

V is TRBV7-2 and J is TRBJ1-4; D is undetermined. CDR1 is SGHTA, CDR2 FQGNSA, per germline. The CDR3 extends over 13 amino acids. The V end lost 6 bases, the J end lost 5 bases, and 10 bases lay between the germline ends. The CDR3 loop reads CASSRERNEKLFF. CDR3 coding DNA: TGTGCCAGCAGTCGTGAGAGGAATGAAAAACTGTTTTTT.

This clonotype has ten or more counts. CDR3 bases: TGTGCCACCCAAGGATCGACAGACTACACTGAAGCTTTCTTT. Protein product: CATQGSTDYTEAFF. This chain connects TRBV24-1 to TRBJ1-1; D is perhaps TRBD1 (5 bases). Germline assignment: CDR1 KGHDR and CDR2 SFDVKD. The CDR3 has 14 amino acids. V was clipped by 9 bases and J by 3 bases, with 16 bases between them.

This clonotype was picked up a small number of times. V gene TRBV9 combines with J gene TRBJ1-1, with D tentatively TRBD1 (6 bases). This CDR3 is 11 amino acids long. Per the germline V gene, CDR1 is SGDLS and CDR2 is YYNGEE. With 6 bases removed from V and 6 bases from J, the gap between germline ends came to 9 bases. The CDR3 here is CASTAGAEAFF. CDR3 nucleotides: TGTGCCAGCACCGCAGGGGCTGAAGCTTTCTTT.

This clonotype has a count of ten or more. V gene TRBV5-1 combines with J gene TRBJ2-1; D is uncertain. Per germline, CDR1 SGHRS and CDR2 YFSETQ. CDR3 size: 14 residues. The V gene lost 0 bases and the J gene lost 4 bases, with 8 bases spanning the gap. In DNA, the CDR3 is TGCGCCAGCAGCTTGGTAGGTTCGTACAATGAGCAGTTCTTC. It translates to CASSLVGSYNEQFF.

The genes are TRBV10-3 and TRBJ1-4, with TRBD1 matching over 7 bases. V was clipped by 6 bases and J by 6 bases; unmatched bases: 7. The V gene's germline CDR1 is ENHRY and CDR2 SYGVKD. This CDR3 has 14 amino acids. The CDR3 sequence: CAIRSDREDEKLFF. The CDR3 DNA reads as TGTGCCATCAGGAGCGACAGGGAGGATGAAAAACTGTTTTTT.

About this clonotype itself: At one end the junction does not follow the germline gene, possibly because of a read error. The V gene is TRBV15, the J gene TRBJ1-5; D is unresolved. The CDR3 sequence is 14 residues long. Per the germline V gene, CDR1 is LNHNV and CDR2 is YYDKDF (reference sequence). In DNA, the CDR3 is TGTGCCACCAGCAGAGAGAGGCTCGGTCAGCGCCAGCATTTT. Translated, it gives CATSRERLGQRQHF.

The chain's CDR3 is CASRQGQGQPLSQRDIQYF. The DNA for the CDR3 is TGTGCCAGCAGACAAGGACAGGGCCAGCCCCTAAGCCAAAGGGACATTCAGTACTTC. This chain connects TRBV2 to TRBJ2-4; TRBD1 aligns across 8 bases. Germline V gene lookup returns CDR1 SNHLY and CDR2 FYNNEI. This CDR3 region has 19 residues. Unmatched junction bases numbered 24, after V lost 6 bases and J lost 8 bases.

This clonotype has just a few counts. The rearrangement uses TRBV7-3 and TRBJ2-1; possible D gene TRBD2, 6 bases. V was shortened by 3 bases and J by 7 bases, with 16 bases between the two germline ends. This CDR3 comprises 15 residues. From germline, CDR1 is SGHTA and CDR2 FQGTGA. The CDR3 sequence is CASSFRLGGANEQFF. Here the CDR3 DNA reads TGTGCCAGCAGCTTCAGACTAGGAGGAGCAAATGAGCAGTTCTTC.

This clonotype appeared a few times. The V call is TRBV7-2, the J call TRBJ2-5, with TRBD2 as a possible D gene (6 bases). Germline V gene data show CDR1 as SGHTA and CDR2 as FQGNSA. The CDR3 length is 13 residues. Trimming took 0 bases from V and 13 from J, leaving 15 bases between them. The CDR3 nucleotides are TGTGCCAGCAGCTTAGCCTCGGGCGGGGCAACGTACTTC. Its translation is CASSLASGGATYF.

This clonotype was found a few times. CDR3 protein: CASSETWDGNYGYTF. Written as DNA, the CDR3 is TGTGCCAGCAGTGAAACTTGGGACGGTAACTATGGCTACACCTTC. The chain carries TRBV6-5 and TRBJ1-2, with D possibly TRBD1 on 5 matching bases. V lost 5 bases and J 1 base, leaving 14 bases between the germline ends. The CDR3 spans 15 residues. Germline assignment: CDR1 MNHEY and CDR2 SVGAGI.

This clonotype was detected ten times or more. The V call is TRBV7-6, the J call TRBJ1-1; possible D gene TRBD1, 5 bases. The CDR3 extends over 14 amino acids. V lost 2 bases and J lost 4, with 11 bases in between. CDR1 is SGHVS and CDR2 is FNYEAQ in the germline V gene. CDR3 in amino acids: CASSLSKGITEAFF. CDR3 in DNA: TGTGCCAGCAGCTTAAGTAAGGGGATCACTGAAGCTTTCTTT.

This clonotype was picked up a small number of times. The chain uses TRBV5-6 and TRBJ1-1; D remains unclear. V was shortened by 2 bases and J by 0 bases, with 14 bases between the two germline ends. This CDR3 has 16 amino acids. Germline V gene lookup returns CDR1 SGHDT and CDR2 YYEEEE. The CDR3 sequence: CASSLDMGTLNTEAFF. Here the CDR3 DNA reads TGTGCCAGCAGCTTAGACATGGGCACACTGAACACTGAAGCTTTCTTT.